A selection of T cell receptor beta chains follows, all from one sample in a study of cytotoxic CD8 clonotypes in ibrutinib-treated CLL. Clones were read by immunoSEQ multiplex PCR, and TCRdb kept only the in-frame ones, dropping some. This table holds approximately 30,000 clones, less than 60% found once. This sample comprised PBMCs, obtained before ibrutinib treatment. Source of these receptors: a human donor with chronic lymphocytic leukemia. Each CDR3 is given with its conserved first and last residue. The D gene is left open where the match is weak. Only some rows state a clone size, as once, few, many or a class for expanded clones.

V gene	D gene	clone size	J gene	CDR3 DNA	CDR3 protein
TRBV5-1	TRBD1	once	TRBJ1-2	TGCGCCAGCAGCTTGGGAGACAGGGACCCCGCTAACTATGGCTACACCTTC	CASSLGDRDPANYGYTF
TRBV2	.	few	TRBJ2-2	TGTGCCAGCAGTGTCGGCACGAACACCGGGGAGCTGTTTTTT	CASSVGTNTGELFF
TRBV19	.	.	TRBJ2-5	TGTGCCAGTAGTACCTCTGCAGGGGGGCTTCGGGGAGAGACCCAGTACTTC	CASSTSAGGLRGETQYF
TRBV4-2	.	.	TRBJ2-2	TGTGCCAGCAGCCCGAACTGGGACTCGGCGACCGGGGAGCTGTTTTTT	CASSPNWDSATGELFF
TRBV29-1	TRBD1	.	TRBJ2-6	TGCAGCGTTGAACGGGGGGACAGGGGGCTCTCTGGGGCCAACGTCCTGACTTTC	CSVERGDRGLSGANVLTF
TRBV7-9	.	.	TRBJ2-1	TGTGCCAGCAGCTTGACGAGGGAGACGGGCCCAAATGAGCAGTTCTTC	CASSLTRETGPNEQFF
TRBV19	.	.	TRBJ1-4	TGTGCCAGTAGTATTGTGCCAGGGCTCAGCCTGAGGAGCAATGAAAAACTGTTTTTT	CASSIVPGLSLRSNEKLFF
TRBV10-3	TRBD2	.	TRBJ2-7	TGTGCCATCAGGGCGGGAGACCCCTACGAGCAGTACTTC	CAIRAGDPYEQYF
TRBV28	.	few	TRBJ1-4	TGTGCCAGCAGTTTGGAGGAGGGTAGTAGAAAACTGTTTTTT	CASSLEEGSRKLFF
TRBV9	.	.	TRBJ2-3	TGTGCCAGCAGCGTAGGAGTCGGGACCACAGATACGCAGTATTTT	CASSVGVGTTDTQYF
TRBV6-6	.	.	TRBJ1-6	TGTGCCAGCAGTTACGCGGGCCAAAATGATTCACCCCTCCACTTT	CASSYAGQNDSPLHF
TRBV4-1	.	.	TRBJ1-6	TGCGCCAGCAGCCTAAGTCCGGGGGTTGGTAATTCACCCCTCCACTTT	CASSLSPGVGNSPLHF
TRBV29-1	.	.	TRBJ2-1	TGCAGCGTTGACCCCGACAACTTAAAAAACAATGAGCAGTTCTTC	CSVDPDNLKNNEQFF
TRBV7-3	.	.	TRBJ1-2	TGTGCCAGCAGCTTATCGCCAGCCTATGGCTACACCTTC	CASSLSPAYGYTF
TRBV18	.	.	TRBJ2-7	TGTGCCAGCTCACAAGGGGACGAGCAGTACTTC	CASSQGDEQYF
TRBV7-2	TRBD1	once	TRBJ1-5	TGTGCCAGCACCGGACAGGGAATGGGTCAGCCCCAGCATTTT	CASTGQGMGQPQHF
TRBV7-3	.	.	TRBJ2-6	TGTGCCAGCAGCTTACGGTCGAGTACGGGGGCCAACGTCCTGACTTTC	CASSLRSSTGANVLTF
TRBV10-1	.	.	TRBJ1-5	TGCGCCAGCTCGAGGGTACGGCCCCAGCATTTT	CASSRVRPQHF
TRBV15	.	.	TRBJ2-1	TGTGCCACCAGCAGAGTTAGAGGGACCGGTAATGAGCAGTTCTTC	CATSRVRGTGNEQFF
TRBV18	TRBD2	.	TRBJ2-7	TGTGCCAGCTCACCCGGGACTAGATCCGAGCAGTACTTC	CASSPGTRSEQYF
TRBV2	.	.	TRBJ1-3	TGTGCCAGCAGTGATCGTAACAGCTTCTTCTCTGGAAACACCATATATTTT	CASSDRNSFFSGNTIYF
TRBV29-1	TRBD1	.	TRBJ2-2	TGCAGCGCCGACAGGGGTTACACCGGGGAGCTGTTTTTT	CSADRGYTGELFF
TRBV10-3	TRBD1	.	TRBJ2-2	TGTGCCATCAGTTCCACAGGGGTCACCGGGGAGCTGTTTTTT	CAISSTGVTGELFF
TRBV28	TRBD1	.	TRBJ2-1	TGTGCCAGCAGCCTCCCCGGGACAGGGGTCAATGAGCAGTTCTTC	CASSLPGTGVNEQFF
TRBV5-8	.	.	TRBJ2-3	TGTGCCAGCAGCTTAACGAGCGGCACAGATACGCAGTATTTT	CASSLTSGTDTQYF
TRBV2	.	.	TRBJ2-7	TGTGCCAGCGGGCTCGAGAACTACGAGCAGTACTTC	CASGLENYEQYF
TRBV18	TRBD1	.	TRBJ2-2	TGTGCCAGCTCACCTAGACAGGGCACCGGGGAGCTGTTTTTT	CASSPRQGTGELFF
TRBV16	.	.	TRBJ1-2	TGTGCCAGCAGCGAGCACGGGGCAGGGGGCTACACCTTC	CASSEHGAGGYTF
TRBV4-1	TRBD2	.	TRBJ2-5	TGCGCCAGCAGCCAAGCCCCAAAAGCGGGAGGGTACGAGACCCAGTACTTC	CASSQAPKAGGYETQYF
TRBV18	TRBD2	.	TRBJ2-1	TGTGCCAGCTCACCACCGGGACTAGCGGAGCAGTTCTTC	CASSPPGLAEQFF
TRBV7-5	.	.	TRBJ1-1	TGTGTCAGAAGCTTTGGCAGTGAAGCTTTCTTT	CVRSFGSEAFF
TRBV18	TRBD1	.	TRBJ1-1	TGTGCCAGCTCACTCCACTCGGGACAGGGGTACACTGAAGCTTTCTTT	CASSLHSGQGYTEAFF
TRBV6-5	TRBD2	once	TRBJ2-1	TGTGCCAGCAGCCAGCGGGGGGCGCGATACAATGAGCAGTTCTTC	CASSQRGARYNEQFF
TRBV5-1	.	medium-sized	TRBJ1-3	TGCGCCAGCAGCCTGGAGGGGGGTAACTCTGGAAACACCATATATTTT	CASSLEGGNSGNTIYF
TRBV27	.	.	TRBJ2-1	TGTGCCAGCAGTTTGGTGGGACCTGGCTATGAGCAGTTCTTC	CASSLVGPGYEQFF
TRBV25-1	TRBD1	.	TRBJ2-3	TGTGCCAGCAGCCCGGGACAGCTTAGCTGGACAGATACGCAGTATTTT	CASSPGQLSWTDTQYF
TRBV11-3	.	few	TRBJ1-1	TGTGCCAGCAGCTTAGGACAGATCACTGAAGCTTTCTTT	CASSLGQITEAFF
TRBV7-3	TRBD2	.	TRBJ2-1	TGTGCCAGCAGCCCAACGGGACTAGCGGACACCTACAATGAGCAGTTCTTC	CASSPTGLADTYNEQFF
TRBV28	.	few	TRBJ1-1	TGTGCCAGCAGGACAGTCACTGAAGCTTTCTTT	CASRTVTEAFF
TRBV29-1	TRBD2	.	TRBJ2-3	TGCAGCAAAGGCGGGACTAGCGGACTCACAGATACGCAGTATTTT	CSKGGTSGLTDTQYF
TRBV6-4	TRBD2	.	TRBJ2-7	TGTGCCAGCAGTGACTCTTCAGCATTGGCGGGGGGCCTCTCCTACGAGCAGTACTTC	CASSDSSALAGGLSYEQYF
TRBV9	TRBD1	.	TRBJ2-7	TGTGCCAGCAGCGTAGGGGGCAGGGGGCTCAACTACGAGCAGTACTTC	CASSVGGRGLNYEQYF
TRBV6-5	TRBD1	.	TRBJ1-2	TGTGCCAGCAGAAACAGGGGAAGAGGCTACACCTTC	CASRNRGRGYTF
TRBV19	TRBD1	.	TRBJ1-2	TGTGCCAGTAGTATCACCCGACAGGGCATCTATGGCTACACCTTC	CASSITRQGIYGYTF
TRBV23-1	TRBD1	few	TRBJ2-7	TGCGCCAGCACCCCGACAGGGCCGTACGAGCAGTACTTC	CASTPTGPYEQYF